This TCR beta chain was found in a study of OX40 agonist ivuxolimab in advanced cancers. Whole-study context: Prior checkpoint blockade (anti-PD-1, anti-PD-L1 or anti-CTLA-4) was permitted; over 30% had it. Study-level findings and limits: Relative to CD4+, CD8+ T cells held more expanded clones on average. Clonal expansion in partial responders at 0.1-3.0 mg/kg ranked among the lowest.

The germline CDR1 and CDR2 sequences are SGHAT and FQNNGV. Deletions cut 5 bases from V and 2 bases from J, with 18 bases between. This CDR3 region has 16 residues. Profiled with immunoSEQ multiplex PCR; TCRdb holds only in-frame clones, not every one. Among some 45,000 clones listed, approximately 83% were seen once. Concerning this clone itself: Its antigen is not identified.

V is TRBV11-2 and J is TRBJ2-5; weak D call: TRBD2 (6 bases). The TCR sequence derives from an adult with an advanced solid tumor such as melanoma, head and neck, liver or kidney cancer. The sample in question was CD4+ or CD8+ T cells sorted from blood, obtained in a trial of the OX40 agonist ivuxolimab. The CDR3 nucleotides are TGTGCCAGCAGCGACAAAACCGGGACTCTACAAGAGACCCAGTACTTC. Amino acids: CASSDKTGTLQETQYF.